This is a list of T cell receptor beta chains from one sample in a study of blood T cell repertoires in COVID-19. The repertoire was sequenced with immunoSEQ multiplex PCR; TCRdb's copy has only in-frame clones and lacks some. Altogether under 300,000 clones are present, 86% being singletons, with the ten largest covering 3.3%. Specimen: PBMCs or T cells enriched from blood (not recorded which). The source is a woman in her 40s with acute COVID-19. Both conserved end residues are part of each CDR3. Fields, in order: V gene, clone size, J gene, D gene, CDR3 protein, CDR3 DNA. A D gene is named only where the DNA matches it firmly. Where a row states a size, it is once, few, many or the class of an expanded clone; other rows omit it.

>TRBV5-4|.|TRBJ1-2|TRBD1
CASSFGTGFDYGYTF
TGTGCCAGCAGCTTTGGGACAGGGTTCGACTATGGCTACACCTTC
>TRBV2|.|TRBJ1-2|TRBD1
CASGQGDGYTF
TGTGCCAGCGGACAGGGGGATGGCTACACCTTC
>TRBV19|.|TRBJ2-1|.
CASRTQTGSYNEQFF
TGTGCCAGTAGGACACAGACAGGATCATACAATGAGCAGTTCTTC
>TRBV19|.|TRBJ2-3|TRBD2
CASSLREGLAGNTDTQYF
TGTGCCAGTAGTCTCCGCGAGGGACTAGCGGGGAACACAGATACGCAGTATTTT
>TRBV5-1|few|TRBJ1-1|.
CASSQAQVNTEAFF
TGCGCCAGCAGCCAGGCCCAGGTGAACACTGAAGCTTTCTTT
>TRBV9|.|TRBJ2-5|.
CASSVTGRVQETQYF
TGTGCCAGCAGCGTTACGGGCAGGGTGCAAGAGACCCAGTACTTC
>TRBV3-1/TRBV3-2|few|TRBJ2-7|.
CASSQRGYEQYF
TGTGCCAGCAGCCAACGGGGGTACGAGCAGTACTTC
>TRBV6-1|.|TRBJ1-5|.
CASSEARIVQNQPQHF
TGTGCCAGCAGTGAAGCCAGGATTGTACAAAATCAGCCCCAGCATTTT
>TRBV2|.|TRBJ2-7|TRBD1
CASRILQGASYEQYF
TGTGCCAGCAGAATCCTACAGGGGGCCTCCTACGAGCAGTACTTC
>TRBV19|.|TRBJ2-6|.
CASSISRRSSGANVLTF
TGTGCCAGTAGTATCTCTCGTAGGAGCTCTGGGGCCAACGTCCTGACTTTC
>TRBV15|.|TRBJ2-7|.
CATSRDPPVTSYEQYF
TGTGCCACCAGCAGAGACCCGCCGGTAACCTCCTACGAGCAGTACTTC
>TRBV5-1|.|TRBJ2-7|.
CASSLSTYEQYF
TGCGCCAGCAGCTTGAGTACTTACGAGCAGTACTTC
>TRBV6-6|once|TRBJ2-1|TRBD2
CASRPGLAGYNEQFF
TGTGCCAGCAGGCCTGGACTAGCGGGGTACAATGAGCAGTTCTTC
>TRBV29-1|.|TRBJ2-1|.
CSLTEAYNEQFF
TGCAGCTTGACAGAGGCCTACAATGAGCAGTTCTTC
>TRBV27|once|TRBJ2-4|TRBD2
CASSPDFGTSSLAQYF
TGTGCCAGCAGCCCCGATTTTGGGACTAGTTCACTTGCTCAGTACTTC
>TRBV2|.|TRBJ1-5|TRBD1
CASCLTGTGFQPQHF
TGTGCCAGCTGTTTGACCGGGACAGGGTTTCAGCCCCAGCATTTT
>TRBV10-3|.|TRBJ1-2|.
CAISEYAANYGYTF
TGTGCCATCAGTGAGTACGCCGCGAACTATGGCTACACCTTC
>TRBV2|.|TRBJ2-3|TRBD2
CASSSGTSRVNTDTQYF
TGTGCCAGCAGTTCCGGGACTAGCAGAGTAAACACAGATACGCAGTATTTT
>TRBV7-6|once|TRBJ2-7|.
CASSLDLSSYEQYF
TGTGCCAGCAGCTTAGACTTGAGCTCCTACGAGCAGTACTTC
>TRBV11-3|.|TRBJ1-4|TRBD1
CASSSDGTGNEKLFF
TGTGCCAGCAGCTCAGACGGGACAGGAAATGAAAAACTGTTTTTT
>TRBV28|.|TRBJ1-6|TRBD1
CASSLGDRNNSPLHF
TGTGCCAGCAGTTTAGGGGACAGGAATAATTCACCCCTCCACTTT
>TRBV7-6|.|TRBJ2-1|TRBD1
CASSQRQGAANEQFF
TGTGCCAGCAGCCAAAGACAGGGGGCAGCCAATGAGCAGTTCTTC
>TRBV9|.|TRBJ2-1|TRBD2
CASSVEAGGSNEQFF
TGTGCCAGCAGCGTAGAAGCGGGAGGATCCAATGAGCAGTTCTTC